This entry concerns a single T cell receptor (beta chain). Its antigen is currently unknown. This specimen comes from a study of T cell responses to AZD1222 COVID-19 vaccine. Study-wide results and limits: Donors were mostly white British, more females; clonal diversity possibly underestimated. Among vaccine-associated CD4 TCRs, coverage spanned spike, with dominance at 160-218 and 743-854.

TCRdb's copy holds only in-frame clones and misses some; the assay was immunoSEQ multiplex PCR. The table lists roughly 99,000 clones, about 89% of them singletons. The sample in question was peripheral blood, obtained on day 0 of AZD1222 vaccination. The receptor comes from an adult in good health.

Here the CDR3 DNA reads TGTGCCAGCAGTTACTTGGGCGACACCCACAATGAGCAGTTCTTC. This encodes CASSYLGDTHNEQFF. This chain joins TRBV6-2 or TRBV6-3 and TRBJ2-1; D is ambiguous. Germline V gene lookup returns CDR1 MNHEY and CDR2 SVGEGT. Trimming shortened V by 1 base and J by 5 bases, and 12 bases separated the two germline ends. The CDR3 consists of 15 residues.